This entry features one TCR beta chain sequence. This CDR3 has 16 residues. J gave up 2 bases and V 6 bases, and 8 bases lay outside the gene matches. Per the germline V gene, CDR1 is MDHEN and CDR2 is SYDVKM. These data originate in a study of TIL therapy for anti-PD-1-resistant metastatic lung cancer. Turning to the study itself: Median patient age was about 56, ranging about 35-80 years.

The libraries were made with immunoSEQ v3. Each library reached about 2 million read pairs, or about 5-6 million at deep level. Sequencing used immunoSEQ multiplex PCR; TCRdb keeps in-frame clones, though not all of them. The sample has about 44,000 clones, less than 80% seen once. The time point is: pre-treatment sample, taken before nivolumab and TIL therapy. The chain has TRBV28 and TRBJ1-5, with TRBD1 matching over 9 bases. The sequencing used blood, collected at baseline. This receptor was identified in an older man with non-small cell lung cancer. Here the CDR3 DNA reads TGTGCCAGCAGCCCCGGGACAGGGATTGGCAATCAGCCCCAGCATTTT. Amino acid sequence: CASSPGTGIGNQPQHF.